These 26 T cell receptor beta chains were all obtained from the same sample, sequenced in a study of Graves' ophthalmopathy and Graves' hyperthyroidism. Scientists amplified the TCR beta CDR3 regions from RNA transcripts. First-round RT-PCR used HTBI primers; second-round multiplex PCR followed. MiXCR was run by TCRdb on the multiplex PCR reads, yielding one entry per CDR3 protein. The repertoire has about 500,000 distinct CDR3 sequences, over 13% of them found once; the top ten carry 9.5% to 10%. The sequencing sample was made of blood. The receptors were sampled from a young woman with Graves' ophthalmopathy.

This clonotype came up many times. The chain couples TRBV20-1 to TRBJ2-7; 10 bases fit TRBD1. Trimming removed 2 bases from V and 4 bases from J; junction bases left unmatched: 5. CDR1 and CDR2 from the germline V gene are DFQATT and SNEGSKA (reference sequence). This CDR3 contains 14 residues. CDR3 sequence: CSARLTGGRYEQYF. As DNA, the CDR3 is TGCAGTGCTAGACTGACAGGGGGCAGGTACGAGCAGTACTTC.

In its sample, this clonotype was seen a few times. V gene TRBV4-1 combines with J gene TRBJ1-3; D gene uncertain. Germline-derived CDR1 and CDR2 are MGHRA and YSYEKL. Trimming left V 4 bases short and J 8 bases short, with 15 bases between. The CDR3 has 14 amino acids. The CDR3 DNA is TGCGCCAGCAGCCCGACAAATTCTGCGGACACCATATATTTT. The encoded protein is CASSPTNSADTIYF.

Only a few counts were recorded for this clonotype. This chain links TRBV5-1 with TRBJ2-1, with 11 nucleotides matching TRBD2. CDR1 and CDR2 (germline): SGHRS, YFSETQ. The trim removed 3 bases at V and 4 bases at J, leaving 9 bases unmatched. There are 17 residues in the CDR3. The CDR3 nucleotides are TGCGCCAGCAGCTCCGGAAGACTAGCGGGAACGTACAATGAGCAGTTCTTC. Protein sequence: CASSSGRLAGTYNEQFF. The variable domain in full, with the rest retrieved from reference TRBV5-1 and TRBJ2-1, is KAGVTQTPRYLIKTRGQQVTLSCSPISGHRSVSWYQQTPGQGLQFLFEYFSETQRNKGNFPGRFSGRQFSNSRSEMNVSTLELGDSALYLCASSSGRLAGTYNEQFFGPGTRLTVL.

The table lists this clonotype with many counts. The chain combines TRBV10-3 with TRBJ2-6; the D gene is possibly TRBD1 (8 bases). The CDR3 is made up of 16 amino acids. V was cut by 11 bases and J by 4 bases, with 21 bases left in between. Germline V CDR1 and CDR2: ENHRY, SYGVKD. CDR3 nucleotides: TGTGCCGACGGGGGGCAGGGGGCTTCCGGGGCCAACGTCCTGACTTTC. Translating it yields CADGGQGASGANVLTF.

This clonotype was found a few times. The V call is TRBV27, the J call TRBJ2-2, with D uncertain. The length of the CDR3 is 16 residues. Germline CDR1 is MNHEY and CDR2 is SMNVEV (reference sequence). Trimming shortened V by 3 bases and J by 3 bases, and 14 bases separated the two germline ends. The CDR3 region is CASSLSTRGDTGELFF. CDR3 in DNA: TGTGCCAGCAGTTTGTCCACCCGAGGTGACACCGGGGAGCTGTTTTTT.

This clonotype came up many times. The chain has TRBV2 and TRBJ2-7; 7 nucleotides agree with TRBD2. Germline V lookup: CDR1 SNHLY, CDR2 FYNNEI. V shed 6 bases, J shed 4 bases, and the junction held 6 bases outside the gene matches. CDR3 length: 13 amino acids. The CDR3 protein is CASRGLPLYEQYF. The CDR3 DNA sequence: TGTGCCAGCAGGGGACTACCTCTTTACGAGCAGTACTTC.

This clonotype was picked up a small number of times. The V call is TRBV2, the J call TRBJ2-2; no reliable D call. CDR3 size: 15 residues. V gave up 2 bases and J gave up 2 bases, with 9 bases separating them. Germline-derived CDR1 and CDR2 are SNHLY and FYNNEI. Written as DNA, the CDR3 is TGTGCCAGCAGTGAAACCCAGGCTAACACCGGGGAGCTGTTTTTT. This codes for CASSETQANTGELFF.

The chain uses TRBV20-1 and TRBJ2-5; D call uncertain. Trimming took 3 bases from V and 5 from J, leaving 10 bases between them. CDR1 is DFQATT and CDR2 is SNEGSKA in the germline V gene (reference sequence). The CDR3 has 12 amino acids. The CDR3 loop is CSASWTGETQYF. CDR3 DNA: TGCAGTGCTAGCTGGACGGGTGAGACCCAGTACTTC.

V usage is TRBV3-1 and J usage is TRBJ1-6, with D possibly TRBD1 on 5 matching bases. The germline V and J ends were trimmed by 4 bases and 7 bases, with 14 bases remaining between them. The length of the CDR3 is 15 residues. Germline V gives CDR1 LGHDT, CDR2 YNNKEL (reference sequence). In nucleotides, the CDR3 is TGTGCCAGCAGCCCTAAACGGGGGACGAATTCACCCCTCCACTTT. It translates to CASSPKRGTNSPLHF.

The V and J genes are TRBV27 and TRBJ2-7; D possibly corresponds to TRBD1 (9 bases). This CDR3 has 17 residues. Germline V gene lookup returns CDR1 MNHEY and CDR2 SMNVEV (reference sequence). V was cut by 0 bases and J by 7 bases, with 22 bases left in between. The CDR3 sequence: CASSLSTGGSGGREQYF. The CDR3 nucleotides are TGTGCCAGCAGTTTATCAACAGGGGGCAGCGGGGGAAGGGAGCAGTACTTC.

This clonotype was observed many times. This chain links TRBV19 with TRBJ1-4; D ambiguous. The germline V and J ends were trimmed by 5 bases and 4 bases, with 11 bases remaining between them. The CDR3 has 14 residues. Germline-derived CDR1 and CDR2 are LNHDA and SQIVND (reference sequence). This CDR3 reads CASSSFRGNEKLFF. CDR3 coding DNA: TGTGCCAGTAGTTCCTTTCGAGGTAATGAAAAACTGTTTTTT.

A few counts support this clonotype. The rearrangement uses TRBV27 and TRBJ2-2; D unresolved. The CDR3 runs 16 residues. V lost 5 bases to trimming and J lost 4 bases, with 17 bases between them. The germline V gene has CDR1 MNHEY and CDR2 SMNVEV (reference sequence). CDR3 nucleotide sequence: TGTGCCAGCAGTAAAAGGACCGCCGGCGGCACCGGGGAGCTGTTTTTT. It specifies CASSKRTAGGTGELFF.

This clonotype was observed a few times. CDR3 coding DNA: TGTGCCAGCAGCGTAGGGGTTATGGTCTCGGACACTGAAGCTTTCTTT. Encoded protein: CASSVGVMVSDTEAFF. The chain is built from TRBV9 and TRBJ1-1; D unresolved. V was shortened by 0 bases and J by 3 bases, with 15 bases between the two germline ends. In germline, CDR1 is SGDLS, CDR2 YYNGEE. This CDR3 contains 16 residues.

This clonotype showed up many times. CDR3 protein: CASSPYLTSDQPQHF. CDR3 nucleotides: TGTGCCAGCAGCCCTTACTTGACTTCGGATCAGCCCCAGCATTTT. The chain employs TRBV6-1 and TRBJ1-5; D remains ambiguous. CDR1 MNHNS and CDR2 SASEGT come from the germline V gene. The V and J ends lost 6 bases and 5 bases respectively, with 17 bases between them. There are 15 residues in the CDR3.

This clonotype was counted a few times. The J gene is TRBJ2-5, the V gene TRBV3-1; 8 nucleotides align to TRBD1. The CDR3 is made up of 16 amino acids. Germline CDR1 reads LGHDT; CDR2 reads YNNKEL (reference sequence). The trim removed 0 bases at V and 5 bases at J, leaving 8 bases unmatched. CDR3 loop: CASSQDRTGPTETQYF. CDR3 DNA: TGTGCCAGCAGCCAAGATCGGACAGGGCCGACGGAGACCCAGTACTTC.

The chain has TRBV15 and TRBJ1-2; the D is unclear. The CDR3 runs 16 residues. CDR1 is LNHNV and CDR2 is YYDKDF in the germline V gene (reference sequence). Trimming removed 1 base at V and 4 bases at J, with 16 bases between. The CDR3 coding sequence is TGTGCCACCAGCAGAGGCGGGCAGGCTGCCACCTATGGCTACACCTTC. It specifies CATSRGGQAATYGYTF.

This clonotype has a count of ten or more. V gene TRBV2 combines with J gene TRBJ1-2, with 8 bases lining up with TRBD1. V shed 2 bases and J 4 bases; nucleotides not matched to a gene: 0. The CDR3 has 13 amino acids. The germline gives CDR1 SNHLY, CDR2 FYNNEI. CDR3 amino acids: CASSEQGAYGYTF. As DNA, the CDR3 is TGTGCCAGCAGTGAACAGGGGGCCTATGGCTACACCTTC.

There are many counts of this clonotype. Its ends do not fully match the called genes, so a read error is possible. The chain recombines TRBV14 with TRBJ1-2; D ambiguous. The CDR3 has 13 residues. CDR1 SGHDN and CDR2 FVKESK come from the germline V gene. As DNA, the CDR3 is TGTGCCAGCAGCCAAGATCTCGTCTATGCCTACACCTTC. Its translation is CASSQDLVYAYTF.

The rearrangement links TRBV6-1 to TRBJ2-5; 8 bases agree with TRBD2. Germline lookup yields CDR1 MNHNS and CDR2 SASEGT. The J segment lost 5 bases and the V segment lost 6 bases, leaving 8 bases of the junction unmatched. The CDR3 extends over 14 amino acids. DNA of the CDR3: TGTGCCAGCAGCTCCGGGGGGGAATTCGAGACCCAGTACTTC. It translates to CASSSGGEFETQYF.

This clonotype was seen at least ten times. This chain uses TRBV20-1 with TRBJ2-7, with 10 bases aligning to TRBD1. CDR1 is DFQATT, CDR2 SNEGSKA, per germline (reference sequence). J gave up 12 bases and V 8 bases, and 10 bases lay outside the gene matches. The CDR3 has 11 residues. The CDR3 coding sequence is TGCAGTTTATACGGGACAGGGGTTGGGTACTTC. Residues: CSLYGTGVGYF.

This clonotype turned up a few times. V is TRBV4-2 and J is TRBJ2-7, with D maybe TRBD1 (6 bases). The CDR3 covers 20 residues. In germline, CDR1 is LGHNA, CDR2 YNFKEQ. V gave up 4 bases and J gave up 3 bases, with 31 bases separating them. The CDR3 nucleotides are TGTGCCAGCAGCCCCCCCCGACGACGGGATTCGACAGGTAGAATCTACGAGCAGTACTTC. Protein sequence: CASSPPRRRDSTGRIYEQYF.

This clonotype showed up many times. The chain has TRBV6-5 and TRBJ2-7; possible D gene TRBD2, 8 bases. The germline V and J ends were trimmed by 4 bases and 5 bases, with 18 bases remaining between them. CDR1 is MNHEY, CDR2 SVGAGI, per germline. The CDR3 loop spans 15 amino acids. CDR3 sequence reads: CASSSPGRGLDEQYF. As DNA, the CDR3 is TGTGCCAGCAGTTCCCCCGGGAGGGGGCTCGACGAGCAGTACTTC.

This clonotype was detected many times. The chain has TRBV28 and TRBJ2-5; 9 bases agree with TRBD2. The V gene's germline CDR1 is MDHEN and CDR2 SYDVKM. The CDR3 totals 15 residues. V lost 5 bases and J lost 7; bases outside the gene matches: 11. This CDR3 is CASSLSGSGLGTQYF. For the CDR3, the DNA is TGTGCCAGCAGTCTTAGCGGGAGCGGTCTGGGGACCCAGTACTTC.

Of note for this clonotype: One junction end does not reproduce the germline sequence, and a read error may be involved. The V gene is TRBV12-3 or TRBV12-4, the J gene TRBJ1-5; 8 bases match TRBD1. The CDR3 sequence is 13 residues long. CDR3 residues: CSSGDTGGQPQHF. The CDR3 coding sequence is TGTTCCAGTGGGGACACAGGGGGTCAGCCCCAGCATTTT.

The genes are TRBV12-3 or TRBV12-4 and TRBJ1-1; maybe TRBD1 (5 bases). This CDR3 is 14 amino acids long. V gave up 6 bases and J gave up 1 base, with 12 bases separating them. The DNA for the CDR3 is TGTGCCAGCAGCTGGGCAGGGTCGAACACTGAAGCTTTCTTT. Translating it yields CASSWAGSNTEAFF.

This chain connects TRBV28 to TRBJ2-7, with 10 bases matching TRBD2. V shed 3 bases and J 4 bases; nucleotides not matched to a gene: 6. The CDR3 loop spans 15 amino acids. Germline values: CDR1 MDHEN, CDR2 SYDVKM. The chain's CDR3 is CASSFLASGRYEQYF. CDR3 DNA sequence: TGTGCCAGCAGTTTCTTGGCTAGCGGGAGATACGAGCAGTACTTC.